This T cell receptor beta chain was recovered during a study of blood T cells in healthy people across ages. Through a sample-barcoded 5' primer and a J-beta primer mix, a second PCR was run for roughly 7 to 12 cycles. TCRdb used MiXCR to reprocess the 5' RACE reads, holding one entry per CDR3 protein. The table has 1.6 million or so distinct CDR3 sequences, about 32% seen once. The CDR3 is 13 amino acids. In germline, CDR1 is DFQATT, CDR2 SNEGSKA (reference sequence). V shed 7 bases, J shed 5 bases, and the junction held 7 bases outside the gene matches. The sequencing sample was made of blood. This clonotype was obtained from a woman aged 25-40 years in good health. The gene calls are TRBV20-1 and TRBJ2-3, with TRBD2 matching 9 bases. The chain's CDR3 is CSGLAGLGDTQYF. The CDR3, as DNA: TGCAGTGGGCTAGCGGGATTGGGAGATACGCAGTATTTT.